Shown below are 15 T cell receptor beta chains from a single sample sequenced in a study of T cell responses to AZD1222 COVID-19 vaccine (dated by TCRdb to the early 2020s). The method behind the library was the immunoSEQ multiplex PCR assay. TCRdb re-hosts the immuneACCESS table, in-frame sequences only. Its copies lack some clones; in the studies checked, an unresolved V gene accounts for under half of them, and the cause for the rest is not known. Present in this sample are 95,000 to 150,000 clones, 70% to 85% of which were seen just once. The ten largest clones represent over 5.5% of the sample. The time point label, read with the paper, signifies: baseline before first vaccination. The specimen was peripheral blood, collected on day 0 of AZD1222 vaccination. The receptor set was obtained from an adult in good health.

V usage is TRBV21-1 and J usage is TRBJ2-2; TRBD1 is taken as the D call from the table, unchecked against the DNA. TRBV21-1 is termed a pseudogene. The CDR3 has 16 residues. The CDR3 is CASSRPGQGNTGELFF. The CDR3 DNA reads as TGTGCCAGCAGCAGACCGGGACAGGGCAACACCGGGGAGCTGTTTTTT.

This chain joins TRBV7-9 and TRBJ2-2; D perhaps matches TRBD2 (5 bases). This CDR3 has 14 residues. Per germline, CDR1 SEHNR and CDR2 FQNEAQ (reference sequence). Trimming removed 7 bases at V and 4 bases at J, with 13 bases between. The DNA of the CDR3 is TGTGCCAGCACCGCCGGACTGAGCACCGGGGAGCTGTTTTTT. It is translated as CASTAGLSTGELFF.

The chain employs TRBV6-5 and TRBJ1-1, with 9 bases fitting TRBD1. The CDR3 sequence is 14 residues long. Per the germline V gene, CDR1 is MNHEY and CDR2 is SVGAGI. With 7 bases clipped from V and 0 bases from J, the junction kept 3 bases outside the gene matches. CDR3 protein: CASTRTGVNTEAFF. The CDR3 DNA is TGTGCCAGCACCAGGACAGGGGTGAACACTGAAGCTTTCTTT.

This chain links TRBV19 with TRBJ1-5; D perhaps matches TRBD1 (5 bases). Deletions cut 0 bases from V and 7 bases from J, with 13 bases between. The CDR3 spans 15 residues. Germline lookup yields CDR1 LNHDA and CDR2 SQIVND (reference sequence). The CDR3 nucleotides read TGTGCCAGTAGTATAGACAGGGATTTTCGGCAGCCCCAGCATTTT. This sequence encodes CASSIDRDFRQPQHF.

The V gene is TRBV28, the J gene TRBJ1-1; D gene uncertain. The CDR3 has 15 residues. Germline assignment: CDR1 MDHEN and CDR2 SYDVKM. Trimming stripped 1 base from V and 0 bases from J, with 9 bases between. Here the CDR3 DNA reads TGTGCCAGCAGTTTATATCGGAAAGTGAACACTGAAGCTTTCTTT. Amino acids: CASSLYRKVNTEAFF.

The J gene is TRBJ2-5, the V gene TRBV19, with TRBD2 identical over 8 bases. Germline CDR1 and CDR2: LNHDA and SQIVND (reference sequence). V trimming: 3 bases; J trimming: 4 bases; junction bases outside the gene matches: 7. This CDR3 contains 15 residues. The CDR3 coding sequence is TGTGCCAGTAGTATTGGGAGCGGGGGCGGAGAGACCCAGTACTTC. Protein sequence: CASSIGSGGGETQYF.

V and J are TRBV7-8 and TRBJ1-1, with 8 positions matching TRBD1. With V trimmed by 0 bases and J by 6 bases, 3 bases remained unmatched. CDR1 and CDR2 (germline): SGHVS, FQNEAQ. The CDR3 is 14 amino acids. CDR3 region: CASSLAQGAAEAFF. The CDR3 DNA reads as TGTGCCAGCAGCTTAGCCCAGGGGGCGGCTGAAGCTTTCTTT.

The genes are TRBV2 and TRBJ1-2; a possible D gene is TRBD1 (6 bases). The CDR3 has 13 amino acids. Between the trimmed V and J ends, which lost 2 bases and 2 bases, there was a span of 6 bases. Germline CDR1 reads SNHLY; CDR2 reads FYNNEI. The CDR3 coding sequence is TGTGCCAGCAGTGAACAGGGGAACTATGGCTACACCTTC. This sequence encodes CASSEQGNYGYTF.

In DNA form, the CDR3 reads TGTGCCAGCAGTGATCCCAGGGCGTCTGGGATTTATGGCTACACCTTC. It specifies CASSDPRASGIYGYTF. This chain joins TRBV25-1 and TRBJ1-2, with D perhaps TRBD1 (5 bases). The germline V gene encodes CDR1 MGHDK and CDR2 SYGVNS. The CDR3 spans 16 residues. V was pared by 3 bases and J by 5 bases, with 19 bases between.

This chain uses TRBV7-2 with TRBJ2-3; 7 nucleotides align to TRBD1. Per the germline V gene, CDR1 is SGHTA and CDR2 is FQGNSA. CDR3 size: 17 residues. V trimming: 5 bases; J trimming: 1 base; junction bases outside the gene matches: 12. CDR3 protein: CASSPDRVAVGTDTQYF. CDR3 bases: TGTGCCAGCAGCCCAGACAGGGTTGCGGTAGGCACAGATACGCAGTATTTT. The full variable domain, in which reference TRBV7-2 and TRBJ2-3 provide the parts outside the CDR3, is GAGVSQSPSNKVTEKGKDVELRCDPISGHTALYWYRQSLGQGLEFLIYFQGNSAPDKSGLPSDRFSAERTGGSVSTLTIQRTQQEDSAVYLCASSPDRVAVGTDTQYFGPGTRLTVL.

The chain combines TRBV5-1 with TRBJ2-7, with a weak D call TRBD1 (6 bases). V gave up 4 bases and J gave up 5 bases, with 16 bases separating them. This CDR3 region has 14 residues. Germline loops: CDR1 SGHRS, CDR2 YFSETQ. In nucleotides, the CDR3 is TGCGCCAGCAGCCGTGTGACAGGCTCGAACGAGCAGTACTTC. Its translation: CASSRVTGSNEQYF. Based on the CDR3 plus reference TRBV5-1 and TRBJ2-7, the full variable domain is KAGVTQTPRYLIKTRGQQVTLSCSPISGHRSVSWYQQTPGQGLQFLFEYFSETQRNKGNFPGRFSGRQFSNSRSEMNVSTLELGDSALYLCASSRVTGSNEQYFGPGTRLTVT.

The rearrangement uses TRBV9 and TRBJ2-3; unclear D gene. CDR3 length equals 16 residues. Deletions cut 3 bases from V and 2 bases from J, with 16 bases between. The germline CDR1 and CDR2 sequences are SGDLS and YYNGEE. DNA for the CDR3: TGTGCCAGCAGCGAAACGGACGGAATATACACAGATACGCAGTATTTT. This codes for CASSETDGIYTDTQYF.

The V gene is TRBV11-2, the J gene TRBJ2-5; D is undetermined. The germline gives CDR1 SGHAT, CDR2 FQNNGV. V gave up 4 bases and J gave up 5 bases, with 5 bases separating them. The CDR3 consists of 11 residues. The DNA of the CDR3 is TGTGCCAGCAGCTCATGGGAGACCCAGTACTTC. It is translated as CASSSWETQYF.

This chain links TRBV12-3 or TRBV12-4 with TRBJ1-6; 8 bases fit TRBD1. With 7 bases clipped from V and 10 bases from J, the junction kept 6 bases outside the gene matches. The CDR3 covers 13 residues. CDR3 DNA sequence: TGTGCCAGCAACAGACAGGGGCGATCACCCCTCCACTTT. Protein product: CASNRQGRSPLHF.

This clone appeared a single time. J is TRBJ1-4 and V is TRBV18, with TRBD1 matching over 9 bases. The length of the CDR3 is 15 residues. Germline V CDR1 and CDR2: KGHSH, LQKENI. The V and J ends lost 3 bases and 8 bases, in that order; junction bases with no gene match: 7. CDR3 sequence: CASSPKGQGGEKLFF. The CDR3, as DNA: TGTGCCAGCTCACCGAAGGGACAGGGAGGCGAAAAACTGTTTTTT.